This T cell receptor beta chain originates from a study of blood T cell repertoires in COVID-19. Study context: Some COVID-19 samples were acute and others convalescent; all came from the United States, Italy and Spain. T cells, B-cell-depleted T cells, or PBMCs provided the cDNA or gDNA that served as material.

Trimming pared 3 bases from V and 7 bases from J, leaving 18 bases between. The CDR3 length is 16 residues. Germline CDR1 MNHEY, CDR2 SMNVEV (reference sequence). Libraries were prepared by immunoSEQ multiplex PCR; TCRdb keeps only in-frame clonotypes and omits some of them. The sample includes about 47,000 clones, 75% to 90% of them seen just once. This sequence joins TRBV27 and TRBJ1-4, with D perhaps matching TRBD1 (6 bases). This TCR came from a human donor with acute or convalescent COVID-19. The donor label of this sample is uncertain. The material sequenced was peripheral blood. In DNA, the CDR3 is TGTGCCAGCAGTTTTGTGGGGGCAATAGACGGTGAAAAACTGTTTTTT. It codes for CASSFVGAIDGEKLFF.